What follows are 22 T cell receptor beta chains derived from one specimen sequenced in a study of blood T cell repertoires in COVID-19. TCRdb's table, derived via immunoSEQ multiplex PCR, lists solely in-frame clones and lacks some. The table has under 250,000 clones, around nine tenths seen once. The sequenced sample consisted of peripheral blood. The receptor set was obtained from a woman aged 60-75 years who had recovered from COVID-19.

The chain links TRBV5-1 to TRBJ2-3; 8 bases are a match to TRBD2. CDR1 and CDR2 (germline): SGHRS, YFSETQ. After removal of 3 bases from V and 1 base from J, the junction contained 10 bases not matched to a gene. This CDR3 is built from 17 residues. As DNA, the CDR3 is TGCGCCAGCAGCTCCCTCCCGTCGGGGGGGGGCACAGATACGCAGTATTTT. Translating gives CASSSLPSGGGTDTQYF.

In DNA, the CDR3 is TGCGCCAGCAGCCAAGATCACAGGGCTCAGCCCCAGCATTTT. This encodes CASSQDHRAQPQHF. V gene TRBV4-3 combines with J gene TRBJ1-5; D is possibly TRBD1 (6 bases). From germline, CDR1 is LGHNA and CDR2 YSLEER. Trimming cost V 0 bases and J 6 bases, with 9 bases left between them. The CDR3 totals 14 residues.

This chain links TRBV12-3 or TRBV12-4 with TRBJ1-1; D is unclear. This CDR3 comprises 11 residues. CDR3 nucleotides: TGTGCTTCGGGAACGTACACTGAAGCTTTCTTT. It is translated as CASGTYTEAFF.

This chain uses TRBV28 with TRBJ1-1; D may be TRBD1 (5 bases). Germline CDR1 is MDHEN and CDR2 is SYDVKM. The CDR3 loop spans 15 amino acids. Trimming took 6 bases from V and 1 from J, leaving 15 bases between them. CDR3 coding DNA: TGTGCCAGCAGCCCAGTGTGGGGGGGGAACACTGAAGCTTTCTTT. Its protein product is CASSPVWGGNTEAFF.

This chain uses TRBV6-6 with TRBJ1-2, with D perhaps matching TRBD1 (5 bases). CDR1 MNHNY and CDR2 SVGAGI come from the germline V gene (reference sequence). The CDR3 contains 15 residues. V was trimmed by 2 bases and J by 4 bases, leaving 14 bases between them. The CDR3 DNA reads TGTGCCAGCAGTTACAGCCAGGGTTTGGGCTATGGCTACACCTTC. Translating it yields CASSYSQGLGYGYTF.

CDR3 bases: TGTGCCAGCAGCCCCAGTAAAGCGGGGGCCCTGTCCTACGAGCAGTACTTC. Protein product: CASSPSKAGALSYEQYF. V usage is TRBV5-7 and J usage is TRBJ2-7; 8 nucleotides line up with TRBD2. TRBV5-7 is an open reading frame, and its role is uncertain. The CDR3 has 17 amino acids. V shed 4 bases and J 1 base; nucleotides not matched to a gene: 13.

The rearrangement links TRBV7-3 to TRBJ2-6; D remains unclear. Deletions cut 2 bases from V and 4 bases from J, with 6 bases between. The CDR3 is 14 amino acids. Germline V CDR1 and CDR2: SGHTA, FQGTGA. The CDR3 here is CASSLSSGANVLTF. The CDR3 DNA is TGTGCCAGCAGCTTATCTTCCGGGGCCAACGTCCTGACTTTC.

The CDR3 loop reads CASSYSRQGRTGELFF. The CDR3 DNA reads as TGTGCCAGCAGTTACTCGAGACAGGGTCGCACCGGGGAGCTGTTTTTT. This chain uses TRBV6-5 with TRBJ2-2; 7 positions match TRBD1. The germline gives CDR1 MNHEY, CDR2 SVGAGI. The V gene end was trimmed by 0 bases and the J gene end by 4 bases; junction bases not matched to a gene: 5. CDR3 length: 16 amino acids.

The CDR3 sequence: CASSWGGPNIQYF. CDR3 sequence (DNA): TGTGCCAGTTCCTGGGGGGGGCCGAACATTCAGTACTTC. The chain recombines TRBV19 with TRBJ2-4; tentatively, D is TRBD2 (7 bases). The V end lost 8 bases, the J end lost 7 bases, and 15 bases lay between the germline ends. Per the germline V gene, CDR1 is LNHDA and CDR2 is SQIVND (reference sequence). The CDR3 totals 13 residues.

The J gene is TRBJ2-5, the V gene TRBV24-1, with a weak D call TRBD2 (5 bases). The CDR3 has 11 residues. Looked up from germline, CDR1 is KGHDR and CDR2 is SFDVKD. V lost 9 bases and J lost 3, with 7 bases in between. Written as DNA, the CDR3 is TGTGCCACCGGACTGGAAGAGACCCAGTACTTC. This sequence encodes CATGLEETQYF.

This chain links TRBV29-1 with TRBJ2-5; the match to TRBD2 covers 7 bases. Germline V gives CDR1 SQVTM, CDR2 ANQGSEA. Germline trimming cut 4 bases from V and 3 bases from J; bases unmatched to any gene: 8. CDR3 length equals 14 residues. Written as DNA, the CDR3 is TGCAGCGTTGGTCGCGGGGGTAGAGAAGAGACCCAGTACTTC. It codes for CSVGRGGREETQYF. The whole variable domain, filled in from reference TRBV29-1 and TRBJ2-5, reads SAVISQKPSRDICQRGTSLTIQCQVDSQVTMMFWYRQQPGQSLTLIATANQGSEATYESGFVIDKFPISRPNLTFSTLTVSNMSPEDSSIYLCSVGRGGREETQYFGPGTRLLVL.

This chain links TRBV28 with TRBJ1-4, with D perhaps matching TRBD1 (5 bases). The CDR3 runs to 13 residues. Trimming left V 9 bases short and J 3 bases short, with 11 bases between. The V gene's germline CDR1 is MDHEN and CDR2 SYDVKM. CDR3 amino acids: CASRGGSNEKLFF. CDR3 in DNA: TGTGCCAGTCGGGGGGGATCTAATGAAAAACTGTTTTTT.

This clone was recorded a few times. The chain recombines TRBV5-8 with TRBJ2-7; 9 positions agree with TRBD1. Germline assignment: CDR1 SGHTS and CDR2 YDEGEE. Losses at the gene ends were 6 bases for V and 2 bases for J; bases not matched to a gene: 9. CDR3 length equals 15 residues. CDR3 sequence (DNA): TGTGCCAGCATTAAACTAGGGACAGGGACCTACGAGCAGTACTTC. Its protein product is CASIKLGTGTYEQYF.

CDR3 region: CATSRDGSGARPQHF. CDR3 in DNA: TGTGCCACCAGCAGAGATGGTAGTGGAGCGAGGCCCCAGCATTTT. The chain combines TRBV15 with TRBJ1-5; no firm D call. Trimming took 0 bases from V and 9 from J, leaving 15 bases between them. CDR1 LNHNV and CDR2 YYDKDF come from the germline V gene (reference sequence). The CDR3 is 15 residues long.

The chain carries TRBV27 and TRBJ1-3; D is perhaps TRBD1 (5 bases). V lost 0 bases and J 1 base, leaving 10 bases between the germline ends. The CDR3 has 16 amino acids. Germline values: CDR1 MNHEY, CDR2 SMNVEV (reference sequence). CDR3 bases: TGTGCCAGCAGTTTATCCCCAGGGTGGTCTGGAAACACCATATATTTT. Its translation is CASSLSPGWSGNTIYF.

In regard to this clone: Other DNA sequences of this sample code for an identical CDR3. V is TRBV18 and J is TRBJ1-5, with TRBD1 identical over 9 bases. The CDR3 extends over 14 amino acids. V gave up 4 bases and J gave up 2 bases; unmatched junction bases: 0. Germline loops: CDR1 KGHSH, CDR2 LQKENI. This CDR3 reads CASSRTGGNQPQHF. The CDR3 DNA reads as TGTGCCAGCTCACGGACAGGGGGCAATCAGCCCCAGCATTTT.

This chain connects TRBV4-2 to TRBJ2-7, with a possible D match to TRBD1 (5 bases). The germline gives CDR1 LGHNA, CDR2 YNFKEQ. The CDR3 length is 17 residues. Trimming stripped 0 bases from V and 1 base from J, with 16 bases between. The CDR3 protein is CASSQERGLKYSYEQYF. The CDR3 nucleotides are TGTGCCAGCAGCCAAGAAAGGGGATTGAAGTATTCCTACGAGCAGTACTTC.

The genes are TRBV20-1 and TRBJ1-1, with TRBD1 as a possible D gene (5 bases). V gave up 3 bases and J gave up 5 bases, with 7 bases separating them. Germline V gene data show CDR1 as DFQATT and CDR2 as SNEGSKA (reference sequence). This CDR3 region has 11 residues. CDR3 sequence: CSASRETEAFF. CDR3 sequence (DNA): TGCAGTGCTAGCAGGGAAACTGAAGCTTTCTTT.

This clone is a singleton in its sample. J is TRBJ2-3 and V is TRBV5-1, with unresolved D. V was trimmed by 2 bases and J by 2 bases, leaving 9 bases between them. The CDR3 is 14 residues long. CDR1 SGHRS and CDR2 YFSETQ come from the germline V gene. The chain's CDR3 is CASSFRLPTDTQYF. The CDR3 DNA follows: TGCGCCAGCAGCTTTAGATTGCCCACAGATACGCAGTATTTT.

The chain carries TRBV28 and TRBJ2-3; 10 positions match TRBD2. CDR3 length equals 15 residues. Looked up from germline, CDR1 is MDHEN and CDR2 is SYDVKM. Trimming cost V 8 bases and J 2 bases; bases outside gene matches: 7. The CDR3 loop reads CASVHSGGFTDTQYF. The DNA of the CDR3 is TGTGCCAGCGTTCATAGCGGGGGGTTCACAGATACGCAGTATTTT.

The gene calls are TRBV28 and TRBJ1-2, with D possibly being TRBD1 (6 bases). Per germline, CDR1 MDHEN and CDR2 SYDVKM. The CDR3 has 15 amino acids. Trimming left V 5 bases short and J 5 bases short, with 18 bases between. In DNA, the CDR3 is TGTGCCAGCAGTCCCCAGGGGAGTCATAGATATGGCTACACCTTC. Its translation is CASSPQGSHRYGYTF.

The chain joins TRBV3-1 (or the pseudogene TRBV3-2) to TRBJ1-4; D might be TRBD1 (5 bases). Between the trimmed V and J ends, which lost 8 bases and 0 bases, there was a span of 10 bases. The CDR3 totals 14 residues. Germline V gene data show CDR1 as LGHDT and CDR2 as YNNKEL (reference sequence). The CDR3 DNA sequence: TGTGCCAGCGCCATGACAGCAACTAATGAAAAACTGTTTTTT. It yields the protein CASAMTATNEKLFF.